Listed below are T cell receptor beta chains from one sample, sequenced in a study of blood T cell repertoires in COVID-19. Method: immunoSEQ multiplex PCR; TCRdb's copy keeps in-frame clones and lacks some. The table lists some 110,000 clones, approximately 87% of them singletons, with approximately 8% in the top ten. The sample taken for sequencing was peripheral blood. Source of these receptors: a man in his 70s who had recovered from COVID-19. CDR3s include the opening cysteine and the closing phenylalanine or tryptophan. The order of the fields is D gene, V gene, J gene, CDR3 length, clone size, CDR3 DNA, CDR3 protein. D genes are given only for firm matches. The size field is filled for only some rows; it gives once, few, many or a size class.

>.|TRBV30|TRBJ2-4|15|.
TGTGCCTGGGGACGGACAGACCTAGCCAAAAACATTCAGTACTTC
CAWGRTDLAKNIQYF
>TRBD2|TRBV11-2|TRBJ2-1|15|.
TGTGCCAGCAGCCCCTACGGACTAGCGGGAGACAAGCAGTTCTTC
CASSPYGLAGDKQFF
>TRBD1|TRBV27|TRBJ2-5|17|.
TGTGCCAGCAGTCCTCTAAATCTCGGGACAGACCAAGAGACCCAGTACTTC
CASSPLNLGTDQETQYF
>TRBD2|TRBV6-6|TRBJ2-1|14|.
TGTGCCAGCAGTTATTTGCGGGAGTACAATGAGCAGTTCTTC
CASSYLREYNEQFF
>.|TRBV30|TRBJ1-1|13|.
TGTGCCTGGAGTGTTGGAGCGAACACTGAAGCTTTCTTT
CAWSVGANTEAFF
>TRBD1|TRBV9|TRBJ1-1|14|.
TGTGCCAGCAGCGTAGCAGGGGGCGGCACTGAAGCTTTCTTT
CASSVAGGGTEAFF
>.|TRBV29-1|TRBJ2-1|13|.
TGCAGCGTTCAGGGGAGCTCCTACAATGAGCAGTTCTTC
CSVQGSSYNEQFF
>TRBD1|TRBV5-1|TRBJ2-3|14|.
TGCGCCAGCAGCTGGGGACAGGGGTCAGATACGCAGTATTTT
CASSWGQGSDTQYF
>TRBD2|TRBV24-1|TRBJ2-1|16|.
TGTGCCACCAGTGGGGCTAGCGGTAGCTCCTACAATGAGCAGTTCTTC
CATSGASGSSYNEQFF
>.|TRBV12-3/TRBV12-4|TRBJ1-2|13|.
TGTGCCAGCAGCAGAGGTGGCTTGGGTGGCTACACCTTC
CASSRGGLGGYTF
>.|TRBV28|TRBJ2-3|16|.
TGTGCCAGCAGTTTGCTTCGACTCGCTTCCCCAGATACGCAGTATTTT
CASSLLRLASPDTQYF
>TRBD2|TRBV28|TRBJ2-3|20|.
TGTGCCAGCAGTTGGGGAAAAACTAGCGGGAGGAGAGCACGGAGAGATACGCAGTATTTT
CASSWGKTSGRRARRDTQYF
>TRBD2|TRBV2|TRBJ2-7|15|.
TGTGCCAGCAGCATACTAGCGGGAGTAGTCTACGAGCAGTACTTC
CASSILAGVVYEQYF
>TRBD1|TRBV7-2|TRBJ2-7|17|once
TGTGCCAGCAGCTTTTCCCTCTCGGACAGGGAACTCCACGAGCAGTACTTC
CASSFSLSDRELHEQYF
>.|TRBV7-7|TRBJ2-7|13|.
TGTGCCAGCAGCCTGCAGGAGGAGGACGAGCAGTACTTC
CASSLQEEDEQYF
>.|TRBV28|TRBJ1-1|15|.
TGTGCCAGCAGTTTGCTGGGGGCGGTAAGCACTGAAGCTTTCTTT
CASSLLGAVSTEAFF
>TRBD1|TRBV6-5|TRBJ1-1|14|once
TGTGCCAGCAGTTTCAGGGGGCTGAACACTGAAGCTTTCTTT
CASSFRGLNTEAFF
>.|TRBV20-1|TRBJ2-1|11|.
TGCAGTGCCTCCCGGCGGGATGAGCAGTTCTTC
CSASRRDEQFF
>TRBD2|TRBV7-9|TRBJ2-1|13|.
TGTGCCAGCAGCTTAACTAGCGGTTTGGAGCAGTTCTTC
CASSLTSGLEQFF
>.|TRBV11-3|TRBJ2-7|15|.
TGTGCCAGCAGCTCCCTCCGGGACTGCTCCTACGAGCAGTACTTC
CASSSLRDCSYEQYF
>TRBD2|TRBV27|TRBJ2-2|18|.
TGTGCCAGCACCCTCCGACTAGCGGGAGGGTCGAACACCGGGGAGCTGTTTTTT
CASTLRLAGGSNTGELFF
>.|TRBV7-9|TRBJ1-6|16|.
TGTGCCAGCAGCCCGCGACAGGATTCCTATAATTCACCCCTCCACTTT
CASSPRQDSYNSPLHF
>TRBD2|TRBV6-5|TRBJ2-3|16|.
TGTGCCAGCAGTTCGATAGCGGGGGGAGGATCAGATACGCAGTATTTT
CASSSIAGGGSDTQYF
>TRBD2|TRBV19|TRBJ2-3|17|once
TGTGCCAGTAGTATAGAGAAACTAGCGGCTAACACAGATACGCAGTATTTT
CASSIEKLAANTDTQYF
>.|TRBV3-1/TRBV3-2|TRBJ1-6|16|.
TGTGCCAGCAGCCAAGGTTATTACTTCTATAATTCACCCCTCCACTTT
CASSQGYYFYNSPLHF
>TRBD2|TRBV7-6|TRBJ2-1|15|.
TGTGCCAGCAGCTTAGTGGCTAGCGGGGGTGGTGAGCAGTTCTTC
CASSLVASGGGEQFF
>.|TRBV5-1|TRBJ1-6|15|.
TGCGCCAGCAGCTGGATGCCCCAGGGGAGTTCACCCCTCCACTTT
CASSWMPQGSSPLHF
>.|TRBV7-9|TRBJ1-5|12|once
TGTGCCAGCAGCTTAGACAACAGGGTCCAGCATTTT
CASSLDNRVQHF
>.|TRBV2|TRBJ1-6|13|.
TGTGCCAGCAGTGGGCAGAATAATTCACCCCTCCACTTT
CASSGQNNSPLHF
>TRBD1|TRBV6-5|TRBJ2-5|13|.
TGTGCCAGCAGTCCCAGGGGGCTAGGGACCCAGTACTTC
CASSPRGLGTQYF
>.|TRBV11-2|TRBJ2-5|11|.
TGTGCCAGCAGCAATATAGAGACCCAGTACTTC
CASSNIETQYF
>TRBD2|TRBV10-3|TRBJ2-7|14|.
TGTGCCATCAGTACTAGCGGGTCGACCTACGAGCAGTACTTC
CAISTSGSTYEQYF
>TRBD2|TRBV7-8|TRBJ2-7|17|.
TGTGCCAGCAGCTTAGCAGGACTAGCGGGGATCGGGTACGAGCAGTACTTC
CASSLAGLAGIGYEQYF
>TRBD1|TRBV3-1/TRBV3-2|TRBJ1-3|15|.
TGTGCCAGCAGCCCCTACAGGGGGAGACGAAACACCATATATTTT
CASSPYRGRRNTIYF
>TRBD1|TRBV30|TRBJ2-7|16|.
TGTGCCTGGAGTGTATACGACGGGACAGGCCGTTGGGAGCAGTACTTC
CAWSVYDGTGRWEQYF
>.|TRBV29-1|TRBJ2-2|13|.
TGCAGCGTTGGGGCAGGGCTCACCGGGGAGCTGTTTTTT
CSVGAGLTGELFF
>TRBD2|TRBV24-1|TRBJ2-3|14|.
TGTGCCACCAGCCCTAGCGGGAGCAGGGATACGCAGTATTTT
CATSPSGSRDTQYF
>.|TRBV12-3/TRBV12-4|TRBJ2-2|13|.
TGTGCCAGCAGCAACATAGAGGGCGGGGAGCTGTTTTTT
CASSNIEGGELFF